The entry below gives a single T cell receptor (beta chain) sequence along with its context. The CDR3 totals 17 residues. Germline CDR1 reads MGHDK; CDR2 reads SYGVNS. The ends were cut back, 3 bases at V and 1 base at J, with 16 bases in the middle. This specimen belongs to a study of CD8 T cells in Susac syndrome. With random hexamers, roughly 0.45 to 1 ug RNA was reverse transcribed. TCRdb fed the immunoSEQ multiplex PCR reads into MiXCR, producing one record per CDR3 protein. The data show about 240,000 distinct CDR3 sequences, 90% to 96% seen once. This chain joins TRBV25-1 and TRBJ1-5; D call uncertain. The sequenced material came from CD4+ T cells from PBMCs. The origin of this receptor is a human donor with Susac syndrome. The DNA of the CDR3 is TGTGCCAGCAGTGAGGCCTCCGGGATTATGAGCAATCAGCCCCAGCATTTT. Translating gives CASSEASGIMSNQPQHF.